This entry concerns a single T cell receptor (beta chain). Other DNA sequences from this sample encode an identical CDR3 as well. The immunoSEQ assay amplified TCRB CDR3 from up to roughly 2 ug DNA. Primers: 60 V beta forward and 13 J beta reverse. The data were produced by immunoSEQ multiplex PCR, yet TCRdb's version contains in-frame clones alone and is incomplete. Of 75,000 to 95,000 clones listed, around 87% are singletons. This specimen comes from a study of glioma-infiltrating T cells after dendritic cell vaccination. Study-wide background: Between about 2002 and 2013, patients got autologous tumor lysate-pulsed dendritic cell vaccines. Autologous tumor lysate was loaded overnight onto monocyte-derived dendritic cells grown about seven days with IL-4 and GM-CSF.

Regarding time point: after dendritic cell vaccination, including at tumor progression/relapse. Germline V gene sequence: CDR1 SGHRS, CDR2 YFSETQ. V lost 0 bases and J 6 bases, leaving 13 bases between the germline ends. The CDR3 sequence is 14 residues long. This TCR came from a human donor with glioblastoma. J is TRBJ2-7 and V is TRBV5-1; D gene uncertain. Sequences were derived from blood, sampled after dendritic cell vaccination. CDR3 DNA: TGCGCCAGCAGCTTGGTTAGCCAAGCACCCGAGCAGTACTTC. This codes for CASSLVSQAPEQYF.